What follows are 3 T cell receptor beta chains derived from one specimen sequenced in a study of cytomegalovirus exposure and HLA in healthy donors. PCR primers comprised 60 Vbeta and 13 Jbeta primers. The assay was immunoSEQ multiplex PCR, and TCRdb's table has in-frame clones only and misses some. The table includes 90,000 to 100,000 clones, 60% to 75% detected once. What was sequenced was PBMCs. Receptor source: a female donor in good health and CMV-seronegative.

The J gene is TRBJ2-3, the V gene TRBV7-8; 8 bases fit TRBD1. V lost 5 bases, J lost 0 bases, and 7 bases stayed unmatched. CDR1 SGHVS and CDR2 FQNEAQ come from the germline V gene. This CDR3 is 16 amino acids long. CDR3 in amino acids: CASSLGTGSSTDTQYF. The CDR3 coding sequence is TGTGCCAGCAGCCTGGGGACAGGCTCTAGCACAGATACGCAGTATTTT.

The chain joins TRBV27 to TRBJ1-2; D is undetermined. The germline CDR1 and CDR2 sequences are MNHEY and SMNVEV (reference sequence). The CDR3 sequence is 16 residues long. Trimming stripped 7 bases from V and 4 bases from J, with 22 bases between. The CDR3 sequence: CASKGVRDMPVYGYTF. CDR3 bases: TGTGCCAGCAAGGGTGTCCGGGATATGCCGGTCTATGGCTACACCTTC.

The chain links TRBV9 to TRBJ1-1; 8 positions agree with TRBD1. CDR3 length: 16 residues. The germline CDR1 and CDR2 sequences are SGDLS and YYNGEE. V shed 0 bases, J shed 4 bases, and the junction held 8 bases outside the gene matches. CDR3 in amino acids: CASSVVFQGAGTEAFF. The CDR3 region has the DNA TGTGCCAGCAGCGTAGTTTTCCAGGGGGCCGGCACTGAAGCTTTCTTT. Based on the CDR3 plus reference TRBV9 and TRBJ1-1, the full variable domain is DSGVTQTPKHLITATGQRVTLRCSPRSGDLSVYWYQQSLDQGLQFLIQYYNGEERAKGNILERFSAQQFPDLHSELNLSSLELGDSALYFCASSVVFQGAGTEAFFGQGTRLTVV.